Listed here are 3 T cell receptor beta chains from one sample, sequenced in a study. The TRBV12-4/TRBJ1-2 clonotypes were amplified using barcode primers with ligated adaptors. MiXCR, run by TCRdb on the multiplex PCR reads, gives a single entry per CDR3 protein. The table shows approximately 620 distinct CDR3 sequences, with 4.5% to 5.5% occurring only once. Tregs were sorted as CD4+CD25+CD127-/low cells. The source material was tumor-infiltrating Tregs sorted from the breast tumor. These receptors were obtained from a female donor with breast cancer.

By frequency in the sample, this clonotype is medium-sized. The V call is TRBV12-3 or TRBV12-4, the J call TRBJ1-2, with D perhaps matching TRBD1 (5 bases). V shed 5 bases and J shed 6 bases, with 19 bases lying between them. The CDR3 spans 15 residues. The CDR3, as DNA: TGTGCCAGCAGTGCCCCGGCCCGAGGGGTGGATGGCTACACCTTC. It encodes CASSAPARGVDGYTF.

In its sample, this clonotype ranks as large. The CDR3 sequence: CASSLVGTSNYGYTF. DNA for the CDR3: TGTGCCAGCAGTTTAGTGGGCACTTCTAACTATGGCTACACCTTC. The chain combines TRBV12-3 or TRBV12-4 with TRBJ1-2; the D is unclear. V dropped 1 base and J dropped 0 bases, with 9 bases sitting between them. There are 15 residues in the CDR3.

The rearrangement joins TRBV12-3 or TRBV12-4 to TRBJ1-2; D uncertain. Trimming took 2 bases from V and 4 from J, leaving 5 bases between them. This CDR3 contains 12 residues. In DNA, the CDR3 is TGTGCCAGCAGTTTAAGTTTCTATGGCTACACCTTC. The encoded protein is CASSLSFYGYTF.